The 9 T cell receptor beta chains presented below share a single source sample, sequenced in a study of radiotherapy plus CTLA-4 blockade in lung cancer. Sequencing used immunoSEQ multiplex PCR; TCRdb keeps in-frame clones, though not all of them. The table has about 97,000 clones, 65% to 85% seen once. Here the sequenced sample was peripheral blood, taken from a patient treated with radiotherapy plus ipilimumab. Every receptor here comes from a human donor with non-small cell lung cancer who had a partial response to radiotherapy plus ipilimumab. Some clones in this sample may be carry-over from other donors' samples.

This chain connects TRBV19 to TRBJ1-3; D perhaps matches TRBD1 (6 bases). V was clipped by 8 bases and J by 4 bases, with 15 bases between them. This CDR3 has 14 residues. The V gene's germline CDR1 is LNHDA and CDR2 SQIVND (reference sequence). In DNA, the CDR3 is TGTGCCAGTCTCGACAGGTCGGCAGGAAACACCATATATTTT. As protein: CASLDRSAGNTIYF.

The chain joins TRBV19 to TRBJ2-2; 8 bases align to TRBD1. The V and J ends lost 3 bases and 6 bases, in that order; junction bases with no gene match: 9. In germline, CDR1 is LNHDA, CDR2 SQIVND (reference sequence). This CDR3 is built from 16 residues. The CDR3 sequence: CASSIPAGGASGELFF. CDR3 DNA sequence: TGTGCCAGTAGTATTCCTGCAGGGGGCGCGTCCGGGGAGCTGTTTTTT.

This clone was detected once. This chain links TRBV28 with TRBJ2-7; D possibly corresponds to TRBD2 (6 bases). Trimming removed 3 bases from V and 3 bases from J, with 9 bases in between. Germline assignment: CDR1 MDHEN and CDR2 SYDVKM. This CDR3 spans 13 amino acids. DNA of the CDR3: TGTGCCAGCAGTTTCCGGACTAACTACGAGCAGTACTTC. Translation: CASSFRTNYEQYF.

V usage is TRBV7-8 and J usage is TRBJ2-7; no definite D call. Trimming took 2 bases from V and 3 from J, leaving 14 bases between them. Looked up from germline, CDR1 is SGHVS and CDR2 is FQNEAQ. The CDR3 extends over 15 amino acids. The CDR3 sequence is CASSLWPGSSYEQYF. DNA for the CDR3: TGTGCCAGCAGCTTATGGCCAGGTAGTAGCTACGAGCAGTACTTC.

The chain couples TRBV19 to TRBJ2-1; D gene ambiguous. Trimming left V 1 base short and J 2 bases short, with 6 bases between. The germline V gene has CDR1 LNHDA and CDR2 SQIVND (reference sequence). CDR3 length: 14 amino acids. CDR3 coding DNA: TGTGCCAGTAGTATAGCACTTACCTACAATGAGCAGTTCTTC. Residues: CASSIALTYNEQFF.

The chain joins TRBV19 to TRBJ2-1; tentative D call: TRBD2 (6 bases). Germline V gene data show CDR1 as LNHDA and CDR2 as SQIVND (reference sequence). Trimming removed 3 bases from V and 5 bases from J, with 11 bases in between. CDR3 size: 14 residues. In nucleotides, the CDR3 is TGTGCCAGTAGTATGGCTAGCGTGGACAATGAGCAGTTCTTC. Protein: CASSMASVDNEQFF. Filled out from reference TRBV19 and TRBJ2-1, the complete variable domain reads DGGITQSPKYLFRKEGQNVTLSCEQNLNHDAMYWYRQDPGQGLRLIYYSQIVNDFQKGDIAEGYSVSREKKESFPLTVTSAQKNPTAFYLCASSMASVDNEQFFGPGTRLTVL.

The table lists this clone with a count of one. The gene calls are TRBV29-1 and TRBJ2-7; TRBD1 aligns across 9 bases. The CDR3 is 13 amino acids. Trimming at V came to 7 bases and at J to 5 bases, leaving 9 bases not matched to a gene. CDR1 SQVTM and CDR2 ANQGSEA come from the germline V gene. The CDR3 here is CSGAGTGLDEQYF. CDR3 bases: TGCAGCGGGGCCGGGACAGGGTTGGACGAGCAGTACTTC.

The chain uses TRBV7-2 and TRBJ1-3; 8 bases match TRBD1. The germline gives CDR1 SGHTA, CDR2 FQGNSA. The CDR3 covers 16 residues. V lost 6 bases to trimming and J lost 3 bases; unmatched junction nucleotides: 10. The CDR3 reads CASRPDRGLGGNTIYF. The DNA of the CDR3 is TGTGCCAGCAGGCCTGACAGGGGCTTAGGTGGAAACACCATATATTTT.

V gene TRBV7-2 combines with J gene TRBJ2-3; 11 nucleotides line up with TRBD2. Losses at the gene ends were 3 bases for V and 1 base for J; bases not matched to a gene: 9. The CDR3 spans 18 residues. CDR1 and CDR2 from the germline V gene are SGHTA and FQGNSA. The CDR3 DNA reads as TGTGCCAGCAGCTTGAGGGCTAGCGGGGGGCCGGGCACAGATACGCAGTATTTT. Its translation: CASSLRASGGPGTDTQYF.